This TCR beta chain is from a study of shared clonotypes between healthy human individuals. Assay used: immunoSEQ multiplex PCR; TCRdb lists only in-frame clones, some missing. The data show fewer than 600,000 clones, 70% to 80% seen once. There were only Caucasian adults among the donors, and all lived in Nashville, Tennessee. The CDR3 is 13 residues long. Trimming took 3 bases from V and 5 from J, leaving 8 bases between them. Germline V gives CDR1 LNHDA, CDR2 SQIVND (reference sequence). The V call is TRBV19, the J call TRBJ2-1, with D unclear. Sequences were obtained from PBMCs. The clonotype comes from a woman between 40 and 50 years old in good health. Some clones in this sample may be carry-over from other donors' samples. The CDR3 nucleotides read TGTGCCAGTAGTATCGGACCCAACAATGAGCAGTTCTTC. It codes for CASSIGPNNEQFF.